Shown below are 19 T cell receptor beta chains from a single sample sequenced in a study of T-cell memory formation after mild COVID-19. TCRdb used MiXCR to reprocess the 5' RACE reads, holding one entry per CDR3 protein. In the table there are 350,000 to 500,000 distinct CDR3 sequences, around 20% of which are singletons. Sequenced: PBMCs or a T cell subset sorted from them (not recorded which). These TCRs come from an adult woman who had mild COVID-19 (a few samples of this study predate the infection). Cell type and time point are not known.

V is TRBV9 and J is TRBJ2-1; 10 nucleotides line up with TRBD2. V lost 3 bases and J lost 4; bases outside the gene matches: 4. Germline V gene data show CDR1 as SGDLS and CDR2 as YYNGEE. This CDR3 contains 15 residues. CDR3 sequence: CASSASGRDYNEQFF. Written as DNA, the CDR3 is TGTGCCAGCAGCGCTAGCGGGAGAGATTACAATGAGCAGTTCTTC.

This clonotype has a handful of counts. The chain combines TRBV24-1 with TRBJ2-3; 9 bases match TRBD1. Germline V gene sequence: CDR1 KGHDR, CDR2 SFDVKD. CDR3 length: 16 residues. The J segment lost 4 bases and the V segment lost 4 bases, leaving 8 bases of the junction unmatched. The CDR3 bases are TGTGCCACCAGTGAGCCCGGGACAGGGATGGCAGATACGCAGTATTTT. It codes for CATSEPGTGMADTQYF.

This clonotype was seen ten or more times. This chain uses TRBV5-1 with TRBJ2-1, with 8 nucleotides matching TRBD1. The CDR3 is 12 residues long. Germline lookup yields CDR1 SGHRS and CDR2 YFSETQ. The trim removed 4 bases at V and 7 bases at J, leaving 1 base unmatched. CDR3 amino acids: CASSRTGNEQFF. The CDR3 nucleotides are TGCGCCAGCAGCCGGACAGGGAATGAGCAGTTCTTC.

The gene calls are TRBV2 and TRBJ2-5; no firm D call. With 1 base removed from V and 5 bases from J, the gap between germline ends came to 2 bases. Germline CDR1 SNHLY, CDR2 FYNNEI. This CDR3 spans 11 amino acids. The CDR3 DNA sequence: TGTGCCAGCAGTGAAGATGAGACCCAGTACTTC. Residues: CASSEDETQYF.

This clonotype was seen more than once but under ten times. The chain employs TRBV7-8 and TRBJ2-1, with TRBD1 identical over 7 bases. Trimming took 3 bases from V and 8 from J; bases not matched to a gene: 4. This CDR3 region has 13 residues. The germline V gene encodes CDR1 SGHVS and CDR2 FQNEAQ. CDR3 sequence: CASSLGQFDEQFF. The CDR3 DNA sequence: TGTGCCAGCAGCTTGGGACAGTTTGATGAGCAGTTCTTC.

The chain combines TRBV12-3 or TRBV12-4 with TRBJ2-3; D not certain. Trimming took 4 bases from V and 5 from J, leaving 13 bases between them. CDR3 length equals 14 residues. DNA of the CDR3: TGTGCCAGCAGTTCGGAGCCAACGGGAGATACGCAGTATTTT. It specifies CASSSEPTGDTQYF.

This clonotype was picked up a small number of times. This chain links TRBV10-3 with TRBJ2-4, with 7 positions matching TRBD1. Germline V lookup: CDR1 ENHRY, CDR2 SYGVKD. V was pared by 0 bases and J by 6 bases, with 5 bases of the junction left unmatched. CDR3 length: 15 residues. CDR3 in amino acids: CAISESSAGGNIQYF. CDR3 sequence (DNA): TGTGCCATCAGTGAGTCCTCCGCAGGGGGAAACATTCAGTACTTC.

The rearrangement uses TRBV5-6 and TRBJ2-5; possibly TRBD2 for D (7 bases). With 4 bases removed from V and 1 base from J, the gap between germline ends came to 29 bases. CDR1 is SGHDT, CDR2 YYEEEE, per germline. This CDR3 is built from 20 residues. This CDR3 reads CASSPKRKLLGRGGQETQYF. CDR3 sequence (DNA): TGTGCCAGCAGCCCCAAACGAAAATTATTAGGGAGGGGGGGCCAAGAGACCCAGTACTTC.

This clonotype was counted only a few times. Written as DNA, the CDR3 is TGTGCCAGCAACCGACTAGCGGGAATGGGCTCCTACGAGCAGTACTTC. Translated: CASNRLAGMGSYEQYF. The chain carries TRBV28 and TRBJ2-7; TRBD2 matches at 11 bases. J gave up 0 bases and V 7 bases, and 8 bases lay outside the gene matches. The CDR3 totals 16 residues. Germline V lookup: CDR1 MDHEN, CDR2 SYDVKM.

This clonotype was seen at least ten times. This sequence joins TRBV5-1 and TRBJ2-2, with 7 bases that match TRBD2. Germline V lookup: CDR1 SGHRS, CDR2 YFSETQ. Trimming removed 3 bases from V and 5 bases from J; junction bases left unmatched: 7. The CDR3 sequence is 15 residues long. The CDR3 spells CASSSREAGTGELFF. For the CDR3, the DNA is TGCGCCAGCAGCTCCCGGGAGGCGGGTACCGGGGAGCTGTTTTTT.

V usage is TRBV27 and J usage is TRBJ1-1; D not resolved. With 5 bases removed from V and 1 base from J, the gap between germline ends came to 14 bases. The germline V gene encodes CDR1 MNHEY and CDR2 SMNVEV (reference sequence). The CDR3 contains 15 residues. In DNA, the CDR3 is TGTGCCAGCAGTCCCCGCCGAATGGGGAACACTGAAGCTTTCTTT. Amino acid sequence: CASSPRRMGNTEAFF.

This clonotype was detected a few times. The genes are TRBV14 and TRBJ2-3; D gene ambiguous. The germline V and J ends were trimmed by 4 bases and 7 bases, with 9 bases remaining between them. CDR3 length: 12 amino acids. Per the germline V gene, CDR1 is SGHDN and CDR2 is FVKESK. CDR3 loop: CASSPQSNTQYF. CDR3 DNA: TGTGCCAGCAGCCCCCAGTCGAATACGCAGTATTTT.

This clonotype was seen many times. CDR3 loop: CATSRAKTGLSTDTQYF. The CDR3, as DNA: TGTGCCACCAGCAGAGCGAAGACAGGGCTTAGCACAGATACGCAGTATTTT. V gene TRBV15 combines with J gene TRBJ2-3; 7 nucleotides line up with TRBD1. Germline trimming cut 1 base from V and 0 bases from J; bases unmatched to any gene: 7. The CDR3 is 17 amino acids. The germline V gene encodes CDR1 LNHNV and CDR2 YYDKDF (reference sequence).

The CDR3 nucleotides are TGTGCCAGTAGTATGGGACAGGGGGTCACTGAAGCTTTCTTT. The encoded protein is CASSMGQGVTEAFF. The chain carries TRBV19 and TRBJ1-1; 11 nucleotides align to TRBD1. CDR1 is LNHDA, CDR2 SQIVND, per germline (reference sequence). V dropped 3 bases and J dropped 4; count of bases not matched to a gene: 1. The CDR3 is made up of 14 amino acids. The whole variable domain, filled in from reference TRBV19 and TRBJ1-1, reads DGGITQSPKYLFRKEGQNVTLSCEQNLNHDAMYWYRQDPGQGLRLIYYSQIVNDFQKGDIAEGYSVSREKKESFPLTVTSAQKNPTAFYLCASSMGQGVTEAFFGQGTRLTVV.

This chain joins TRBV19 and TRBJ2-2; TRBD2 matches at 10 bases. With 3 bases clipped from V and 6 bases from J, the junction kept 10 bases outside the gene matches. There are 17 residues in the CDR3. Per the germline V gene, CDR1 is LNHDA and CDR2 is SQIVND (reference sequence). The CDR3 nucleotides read TGTGCCAGTAGTATGGTGGTAGCGGGAGGTGGTTCCGGGGAGCTGTTTTTT. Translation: CASSMVVAGGGSGELFF.

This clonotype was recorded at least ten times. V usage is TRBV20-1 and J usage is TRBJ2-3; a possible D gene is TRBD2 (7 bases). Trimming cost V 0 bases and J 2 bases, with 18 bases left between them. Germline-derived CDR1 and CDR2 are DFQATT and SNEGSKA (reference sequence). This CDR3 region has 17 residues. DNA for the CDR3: TGCAGTGCTAGAGATCGGAAGGGGGGGCGGACCACAGATACGCAGTATTTT. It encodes CSARDRKGGRTTDTQYF.

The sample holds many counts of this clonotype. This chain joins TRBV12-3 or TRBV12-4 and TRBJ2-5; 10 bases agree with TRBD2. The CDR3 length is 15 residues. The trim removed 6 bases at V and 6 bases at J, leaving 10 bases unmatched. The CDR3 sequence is CASSPSGGRAQTQYF. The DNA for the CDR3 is TGTGCCAGCAGCCCTAGCGGGGGAAGGGCCCAGACCCAGTACTTC.

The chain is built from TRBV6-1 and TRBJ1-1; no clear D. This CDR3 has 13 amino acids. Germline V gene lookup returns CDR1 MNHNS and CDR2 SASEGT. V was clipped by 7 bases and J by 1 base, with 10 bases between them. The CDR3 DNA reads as TGTGCCAGCATCAAGGTATCGAACACTGAAGCTTTCTTT. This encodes CASIKVSNTEAFF.

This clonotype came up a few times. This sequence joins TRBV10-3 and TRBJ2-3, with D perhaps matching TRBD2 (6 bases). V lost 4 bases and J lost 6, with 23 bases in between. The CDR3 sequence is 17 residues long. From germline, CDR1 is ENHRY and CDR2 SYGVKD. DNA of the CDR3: TGTGCCATCAGTGCGCGAGCAGGTACGGGAGCGGGTGATACGCAGTATTTT. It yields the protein CAISARAGTGAGDTQYF.